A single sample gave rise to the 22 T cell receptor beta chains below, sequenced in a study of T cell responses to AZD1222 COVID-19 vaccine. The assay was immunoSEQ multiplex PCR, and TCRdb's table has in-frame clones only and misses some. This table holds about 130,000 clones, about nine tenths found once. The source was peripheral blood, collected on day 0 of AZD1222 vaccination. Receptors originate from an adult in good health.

In DNA form, the CDR3 reads TGCGCCAGCAGCTTCCCAGGCGAAGGTGGAAACACCATATATTTT. Amino acid sequence: CASSFPGEGGNTIYF. The chain employs TRBV5-1 and TRBJ1-3, with no clear D. The CDR3 contains 15 residues. The V gene's germline CDR1 is SGHRS and CDR2 YFSETQ. V was clipped by 2 bases and J by 3 bases, with 12 bases between them.

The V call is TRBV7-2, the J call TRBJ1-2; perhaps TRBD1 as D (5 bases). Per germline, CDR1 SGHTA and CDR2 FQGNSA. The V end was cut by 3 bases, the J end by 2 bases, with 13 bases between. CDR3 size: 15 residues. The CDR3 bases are TGTGCCAGCAGCTTTGACCAGGGTAGAAACTATGGCTACACCTTC. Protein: CASSFDQGRNYGYTF. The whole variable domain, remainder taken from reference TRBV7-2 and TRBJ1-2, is GAGVSQSPSNKVTEKGKDVELRCDPISGHTALYWYRQSLGQGLEFLIYFQGNSAPDKSGLPSDRFSAERTGGSVSTLTIQRTQQEDSAVYLCASSFDQGRNYGYTFGSGTRLTVV.

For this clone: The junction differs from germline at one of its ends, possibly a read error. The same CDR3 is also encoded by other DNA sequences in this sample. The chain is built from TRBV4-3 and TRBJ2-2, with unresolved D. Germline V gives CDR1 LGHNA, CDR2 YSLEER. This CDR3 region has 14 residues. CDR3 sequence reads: CASSQGRATGELFF. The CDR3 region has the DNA TGCGCCAGCAGTCAAGGAAGGGCCACCGGGGAGCTGTTTTTT.

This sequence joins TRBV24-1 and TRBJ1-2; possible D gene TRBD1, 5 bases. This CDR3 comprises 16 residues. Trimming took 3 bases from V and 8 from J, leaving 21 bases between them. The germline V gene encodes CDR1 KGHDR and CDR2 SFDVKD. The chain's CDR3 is CATSDATTGTLSGYTF. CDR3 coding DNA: TGTGCCACCAGTGATGCCACTACTGGGACCTTGAGCGGCTACACCTTC.

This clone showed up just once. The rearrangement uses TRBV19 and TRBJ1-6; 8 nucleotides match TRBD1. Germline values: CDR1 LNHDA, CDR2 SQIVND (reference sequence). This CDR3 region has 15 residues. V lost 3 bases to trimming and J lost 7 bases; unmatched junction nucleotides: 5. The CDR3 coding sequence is TGTGCCAGTAGTATCCAGGGGGCGGGGAATTCACCCCTCCACTTT. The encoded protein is CASSIQGAGNSPLHF.

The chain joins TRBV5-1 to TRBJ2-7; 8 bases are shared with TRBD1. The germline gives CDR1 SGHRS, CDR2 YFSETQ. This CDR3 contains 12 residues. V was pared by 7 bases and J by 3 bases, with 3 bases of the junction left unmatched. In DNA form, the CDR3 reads TGCGCCAGCTCCGGACAGGGCTACGAGCAGTACTTC. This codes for CASSGQGYEQYF.

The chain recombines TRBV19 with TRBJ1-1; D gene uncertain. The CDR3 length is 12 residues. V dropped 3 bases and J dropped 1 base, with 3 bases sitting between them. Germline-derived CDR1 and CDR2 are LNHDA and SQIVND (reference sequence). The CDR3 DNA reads TGTGCCAGTAGTATCTGGAACACTGAAGCTTTCTTT. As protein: CASSIWNTEAFF. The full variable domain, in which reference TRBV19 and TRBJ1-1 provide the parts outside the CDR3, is DGGITQSPKYLFRKEGQNVTLSCEQNLNHDAMYWYRQDPGQGLRLIYYSQIVNDFQKGDIAEGYSVSREKKESFPLTVTSAQKNPTAFYLCASSIWNTEAFFGQGTRLTVV.

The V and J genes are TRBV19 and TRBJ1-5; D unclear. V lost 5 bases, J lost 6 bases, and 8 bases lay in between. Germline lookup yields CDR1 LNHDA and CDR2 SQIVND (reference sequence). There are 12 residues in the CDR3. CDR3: CASSPDAQPQHF. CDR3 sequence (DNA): TGTGCCAGTAGTCCCGACGCTCAGCCCCAGCATTTT.

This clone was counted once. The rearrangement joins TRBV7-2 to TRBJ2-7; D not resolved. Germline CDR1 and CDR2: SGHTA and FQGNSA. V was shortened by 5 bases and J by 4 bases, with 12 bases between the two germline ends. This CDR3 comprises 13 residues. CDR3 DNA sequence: TGTGCCAGCAGCCTCAAGGCGGAGTACGAGCAGTACTTC. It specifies CASSLKAEYEQYF.

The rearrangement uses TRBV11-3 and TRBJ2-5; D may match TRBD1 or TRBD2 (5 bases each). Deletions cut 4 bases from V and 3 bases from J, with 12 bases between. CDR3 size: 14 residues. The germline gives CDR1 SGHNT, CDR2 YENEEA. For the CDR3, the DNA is TGTGCCAGCAGCTCAATTAGAGGGGAAGAGACCCAGTACTTC. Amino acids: CASSSIRGEETQYF. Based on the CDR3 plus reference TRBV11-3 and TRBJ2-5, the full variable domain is EAGVVQSPRYKIIEKKQPVAFWCNPISGHNTLYWYLQNLGQGPELLIRYENEEAVDDSQLPKDRFSAERLKGVDSTLKIQPAELGDSAVYLCASSSIRGEETQYFGPGTRLLVL.

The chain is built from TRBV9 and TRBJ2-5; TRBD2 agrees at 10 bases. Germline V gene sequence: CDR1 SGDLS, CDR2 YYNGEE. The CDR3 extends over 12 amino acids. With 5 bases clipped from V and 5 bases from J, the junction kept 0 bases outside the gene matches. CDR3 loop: CASRGLAETQYF. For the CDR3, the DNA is TGTGCCAGCAGGGGACTAGCGGAGACCCAGTACTTC.

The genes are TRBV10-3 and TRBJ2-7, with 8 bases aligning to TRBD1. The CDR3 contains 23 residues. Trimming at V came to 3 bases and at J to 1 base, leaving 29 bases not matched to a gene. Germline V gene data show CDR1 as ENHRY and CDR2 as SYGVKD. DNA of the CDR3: TGTGCCATCAGTGATAACTCCCCTCACAAAGACCGGGACAGGTATTACAAATCCTACGAGCAGTACTTC. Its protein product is CAISDNSPHKDRDRYYKSYEQYF.

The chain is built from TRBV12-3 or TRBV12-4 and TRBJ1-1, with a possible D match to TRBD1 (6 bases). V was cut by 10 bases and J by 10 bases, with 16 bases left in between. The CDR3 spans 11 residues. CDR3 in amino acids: CATNRARGAFF. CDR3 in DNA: TGTGCCACCAACAGAGCCAGGGGAGCTTTCTTT.

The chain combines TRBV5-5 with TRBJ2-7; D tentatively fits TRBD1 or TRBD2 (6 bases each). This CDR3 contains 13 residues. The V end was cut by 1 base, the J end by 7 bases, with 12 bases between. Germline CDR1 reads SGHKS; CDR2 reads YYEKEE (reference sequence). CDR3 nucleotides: TGTGCCAGCAGCTTGACGGGGGCGGGGGAGCAGTACTTC. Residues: CASSLTGAGEQYF. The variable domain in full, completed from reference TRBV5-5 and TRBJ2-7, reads DAGVTQSPTHLIKTRGQQVTLRCSPISGHKSVSWYQQVLGQGPQFIFQYYEKEERGRGNFPDRFSARQFPNYSSELNVNALLLGDSALYLCASSLTGAGEQYFGPGTRLTVT.

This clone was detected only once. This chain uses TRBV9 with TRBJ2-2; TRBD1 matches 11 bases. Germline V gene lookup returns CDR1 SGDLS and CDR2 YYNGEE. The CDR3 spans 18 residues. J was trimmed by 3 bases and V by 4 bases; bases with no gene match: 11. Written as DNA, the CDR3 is TGTGCCAGCAGCCCACGGACAGGGGGCGCTTTGGACACCGGGGAGCTGTTTTTT. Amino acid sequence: CASSPRTGGALDTGELFF. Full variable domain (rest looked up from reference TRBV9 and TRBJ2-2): DSGVTQTPKHLITATGQRVTLRCSPRSGDLSVYWYQQSLDQGLQFLIQYYNGEERAKGNILERFSAQQFPDLHSELNLSSLELGDSALYFCASSPRTGGALDTGELFFGEGSRLTVL.

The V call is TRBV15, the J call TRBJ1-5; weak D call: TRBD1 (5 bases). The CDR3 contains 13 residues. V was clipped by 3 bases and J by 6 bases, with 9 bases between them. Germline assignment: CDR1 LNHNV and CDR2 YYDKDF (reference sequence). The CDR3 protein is CATSRDIGQPQHF. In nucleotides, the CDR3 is TGTGCCACCAGCAGGGACATCGGTCAGCCCCAGCATTTT.

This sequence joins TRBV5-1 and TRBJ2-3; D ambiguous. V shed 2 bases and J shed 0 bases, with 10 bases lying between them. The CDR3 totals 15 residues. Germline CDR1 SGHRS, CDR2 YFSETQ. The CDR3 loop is CASSFRSSSTDTQYF. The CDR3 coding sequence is TGCGCCAGCAGCTTCCGGTCTTCTAGCACAGATACGCAGTATTTT.

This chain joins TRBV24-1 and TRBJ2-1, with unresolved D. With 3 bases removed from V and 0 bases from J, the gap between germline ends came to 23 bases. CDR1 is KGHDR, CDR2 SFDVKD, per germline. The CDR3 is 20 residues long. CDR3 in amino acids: CATSDATTRLVKSSYNEQFF. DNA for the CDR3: TGTGCCACCAGTGATGCCACCACTCGACTCGTCAAGAGCTCCTACAATGAGCAGTTCTTC.

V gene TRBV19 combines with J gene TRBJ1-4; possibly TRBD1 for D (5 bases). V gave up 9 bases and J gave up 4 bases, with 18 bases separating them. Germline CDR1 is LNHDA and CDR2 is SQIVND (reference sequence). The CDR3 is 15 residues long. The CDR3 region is CASRLMPGVNEKLFF. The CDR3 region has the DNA TGTGCCAGCCGACTAATGCCGGGGGTTAATGAAAAACTGTTTTTT. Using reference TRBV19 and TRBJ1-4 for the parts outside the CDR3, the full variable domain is DGGITQSPKYLFRKEGQNVTLSCEQNLNHDAMYWYRQDPGQGLRLIYYSQIVNDFQKGDIAEGYSVSREKKESFPLTVTSAQKNPTAFYLCASRLMPGVNEKLFFGSGTQLSVL.

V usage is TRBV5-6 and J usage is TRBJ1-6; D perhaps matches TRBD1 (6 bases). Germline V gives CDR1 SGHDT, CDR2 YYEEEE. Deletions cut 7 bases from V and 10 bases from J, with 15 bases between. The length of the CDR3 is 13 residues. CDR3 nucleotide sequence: TGTGCCAGCCACCACAGGGTGGGATCACCCCTCCACTTT. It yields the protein CASHHRVGSPLHF.

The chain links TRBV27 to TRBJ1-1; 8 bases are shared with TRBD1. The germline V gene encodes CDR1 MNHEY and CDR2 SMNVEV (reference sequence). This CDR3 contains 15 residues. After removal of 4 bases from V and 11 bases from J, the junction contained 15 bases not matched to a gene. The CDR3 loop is CASSYRTGTTLNAFF. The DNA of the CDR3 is TGTGCCAGCAGTTACCGGACAGGGACGACACTGAATGCTTTCTTT.

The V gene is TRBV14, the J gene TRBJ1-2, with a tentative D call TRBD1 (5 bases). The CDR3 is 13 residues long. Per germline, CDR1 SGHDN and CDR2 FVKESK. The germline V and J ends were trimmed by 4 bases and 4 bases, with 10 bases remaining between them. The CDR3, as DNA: TGTGCCAGCAGCCCGGACAATTTCTATGGCTACACCTTC. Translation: CASSPDNFYGYTF.